Presented here are 10 T cell receptor beta chains from one specimen sequenced in a study of response to subunit inactivated influenza vaccine. One entry per CDR3 protein results from TCRdb running MiXCR on the RT-PCR reads. The sample lists approximately 530,000 distinct CDR3 sequences; approximately 7.8% were seen once. The source was PBMCs from blood, collected 23 months after vaccination. These receptors were obtained from a man between 50 and 75 years old who received an inactivated influenza vaccine.

The chain links TRBV6-4 to TRBJ1-1; D ambiguous. The germline V and J ends were trimmed by 4 bases and 0 bases, with 6 bases remaining between them. The length of the CDR3 is 13 residues. CDR1 is MRHNA, CDR2 SNTAGT, per germline. CDR3 loop: CASSVELNTEAFF. DNA of the CDR3: TGTGCCAGCAGTGTCGAGCTGAACACTGAAGCTTTCTTT.

This clonotype came up many times. This chain joins TRBV6-2 or TRBV6-3 and TRBJ2-7; 8 nucleotides align to TRBD2. The junction had 9 bases not matched to a gene; V was cut back by 6 bases and J by 5 bases. Per germline, CDR1 MNHEY and CDR2 SVGEGT. The CDR3 covers 14 residues. The CDR3 DNA follows: TGTGCCAGCAGGACAGCGGGAGTAAGACACGAGCAGTACTTC. Protein sequence: CASRTAGVRHEQYF.

This clonotype was counted between two and nine times. The V gene is TRBV6-1, the J gene TRBJ2-3; possible D gene TRBD1, 5 bases. V shed 5 bases and J shed 7 bases, with 16 bases lying between them. CDR1 and CDR2 (germline): MNHNS, SASEGT. This CDR3 has 14 residues. CDR3 in amino acids: CASSQVGLRYTQYF. The DNA of the CDR3 is TGTGCCAGCAGTCAAGTGGGGCTCAGGTATACGCAGTATTTT.

This clonotype was picked up many times. The CDR3 DNA is TGTGCCAGCAGTTTACTAGCGGGGGGTACTACCAAGCAGTTCTTC. It yields the protein CASSLLAGGTTKQFF. The chain links TRBV7-9 to TRBJ2-1; 12 bases are shared with TRBD2. The CDR3 contains 15 residues. Germline assignment: CDR1 SEHNR and CDR2 FQNEAQ (reference sequence). With 6 bases clipped from V and 11 bases from J, the junction kept 11 bases outside the gene matches.

This clonotype showed up many times. The chain is built from TRBV15 and TRBJ2-1; TRBD2 agrees at 13 bases. Germline V CDR1 and CDR2: LNHNV, YYDKDF (reference sequence). The V and J ends lost 0 bases and 14 bases, in that order; junction bases with no gene match: 4. CDR3 length: 14 amino acids. This CDR3 is CATSREVTSGGEFF. The CDR3 DNA reads TGTGCCACCAGCAGAGAAGTTACTAGCGGGGGGGAGTTCTTC.

On this clonotype: With a much larger clone just one base away, this may be a read error. The V and J genes are TRBV9 and TRBJ1-3; D is uncertain. In germline, CDR1 is SGDLS, CDR2 YYNGEE. The CDR3 contains 14 residues. Trimming cost V 0 bases and J 0 bases, with 4 bases left between them. The CDR3 region has the DNA TGTGCCAGCAGCGTAGAAAGCTCTGGAAACACCATATATTTT. Residues: CASSVESSGNTIYF.

As concerns this clonotype: This clone may be a read error of a much larger clone one base away. The rearrangement joins TRBV10-3 to TRBJ2-5, with 7 bases lining up with TRBD2. Germline V CDR1 and CDR2: ENHRY, SYGVKD. This CDR3 region has 15 residues. Here the CDR3 DNA reads TGTGGCATCAGTGACAGACCGGGACTATCTACGACCCAGTACTTC. It yields the protein CGISDRPGLSTTQYF.

This clonotype was recorded many times. J is TRBJ2-4 and V is TRBV7-2, with a tentative D call TRBD1 (5 bases). Trimming took off 5 bases at V and 0 bases at J, with 14 bases between the two ends. Germline V lookup: CDR1 SGHTA, CDR2 FQGNSA. The CDR3 consists of 16 residues. CDR3 sequence reads: CASSSRVSLAKNIQYF. CDR3 bases: TGTGCCAGCAGCAGCAGGGTTTCTCTAGCCAAAAACATTCAGTACTTC.

In this sample, this clonotype turned up many times. The V call is TRBV5-1, the J call TRBJ2-1; 12 positions match TRBD2. CDR3 length: 14 amino acids. CDR1 is SGHRS, CDR2 YFSETQ, per germline. V shed 3 bases and J 9 bases; nucleotides not matched to a gene: 4. CDR3 residues: CASSWTSGDLEQFF. The DNA for the CDR3 is TGCGCCAGCAGCTGGACTAGCGGGGACCTTGAGCAGTTCTTC.

This chain links TRBV5-4 with TRBJ2-4, with 8 nucleotides matching TRBD1. The CDR3 spans 16 residues. Germline V gene lookup returns CDR1 SGHNT and CDR2 YYREEE (reference sequence). V shed 5 bases and J 2 bases; nucleotides not matched to a gene: 9. This CDR3 reads CASSSGQGFTKNIQYF. For the CDR3, the DNA is TGTGCCAGCAGTAGTGGACAGGGCTTTACCAAAAACATTCAGTACTTC.